These 17 T cell receptor beta chains were all obtained from the same sample, sequenced in a study of blood T cell repertoires in COVID-19. The repertoire was sequenced with immunoSEQ multiplex PCR; TCRdb's copy has only in-frame clones and lacks some. The table has 300,000 or so clones, around 83% seen once. The sequenced sample consisted of peripheral blood. These receptors were taken from a woman between 50 and 59 years old with acute or convalescent COVID-19.

J is TRBJ2-7 and V is TRBV2, with a possible D match to TRBD2 (6 bases). V dropped 6 bases and J dropped 7 bases, with 19 bases sitting between them. This CDR3 has 14 residues. Germline CDR1 is SNHLY and CDR2 is FYNNEI. CDR3 in DNA: TGTGCCAGCAGGCCGGGACTGAGGTCCCGTGAGCAGTACTTC. Translation: CASRPGLRSREQYF.

In DNA, the CDR3 is TGTGCCAGTAATTCGAATGAAAAACTGTTTTTT. It translates to CASNSNEKLFF. The rearrangement joins TRBV19 to TRBJ1-4, with D unclear. Germline V lookup: CDR1 LNHDA, CDR2 SQIVND (reference sequence). Trimming stripped 7 bases from V and 5 bases from J, with 5 bases between. The CDR3 loop spans 11 amino acids.

The chain employs TRBV7-2 and TRBJ1-1, with D perhaps matching TRBD1 (6 bases). Trimming shortened V by 5 bases and J by 3 bases, and 10 bases separated the two germline ends. There are 13 residues in the CDR3. Germline loops: CDR1 SGHTA, CDR2 FQGNSA. CDR3 sequence reads: CASSAHRDTEAFF. CDR3 DNA: TGTGCCAGCAGCGCTCACAGGGACACTGAAGCTTTCTTT.

This chain connects TRBV12-3 or TRBV12-4 to TRBJ2-2; tentatively, D is TRBD1 (6 bases). This CDR3 is 13 amino acids long. V was trimmed by 5 bases and J by 7 bases, leaving 11 bases between them. The CDR3 region has the DNA TGTGCCAGCAGTACAGGGTTTGGCGGGGAGCTGTTTTTT. Encoded protein: CASSTGFGGELFF.

The CDR3 DNA reads as TGTGCCAGTAGTAGACAGGGCCAAGAGACCCAGTACTTC. This encodes CASSRQGQETQYF. The V call is TRBV19, the J call TRBJ2-5; TRBD1 matches at 7 bases. This CDR3 contains 13 residues. Germline V gene data show CDR1 as LNHDA and CDR2 as SQIVND (reference sequence). V shed 4 bases and J 1 base; nucleotides not matched to a gene: 0.

This sequence joins TRBV18 and TRBJ1-1; TRBD1 matches at 8 bases. Germline assignment: CDR1 KGHSH and CDR2 LQKENI. The CDR3 spans 18 residues. V lost 3 bases, J lost 0 bases, and 12 bases stayed unmatched. CDR3 DNA sequence: TGTGCCAGCTCACCCTACCTCGGGACAGGCTCCTTGAACACTGAAGCTTTCTTT. As protein: CASSPYLGTGSLNTEAFF.

This chain uses TRBV7-9 with TRBJ2-7; possibly TRBD2 for D (5 bases). Germline loops: CDR1 SEHNR, CDR2 FQNEAQ (reference sequence). With 1 base removed from V and 3 bases from J, the gap between germline ends came to 7 bases. The CDR3 has 13 amino acids. In DNA form, the CDR3 reads TGTGCCAGCAGCTTAGTAAGCGGCTACGAGCAGTACGTC. It codes for CASSLVSGYEQYV.

This sequence joins TRBV30 and TRBJ1-1, with 7 nucleotides matching TRBD1. Germline V gene sequence: CDR1 GTSNPN, CDR2 SVGIG (reference sequence). The CDR3 has 16 amino acids. J lost 4 bases, V lost 1 base, and 12 bases had no gene match. CDR3 DNA: TGTGCCTGGAGTGGTCCCGGGACAGCTCTTGGCACTGAAGCTTTCTTT. Translation gives CAWSGPGTALGTEAFF. Complete variable domain (other parts from reference TRBV30 and TRBJ1-1): SQTIHQWPATLVQPVGSPLSLECTVEGTSNPNLYWYRQAAGRGLQLLFYSVGIGQISSEVPQNLSASRPQDRQFILSSKKLLLSDSGFYLCAWSGPGTALGTEAFFGQGTRLTVV.

In regard to this clone: This specimen includes other DNA sequences encoding the same CDR3. The V and J genes are TRBV9 and TRBJ2-7, with D hard to call. Germline-derived CDR1 and CDR2 are SGDLS and YYNGEE. CDR3 size: 14 residues. Trimming left V 0 bases short and J 2 bases short, with 9 bases between. Here the CDR3 DNA reads TGTGCCAGCAGCGTAGCCAGCGATACCTACGAGCAGTACTTC. Translating gives CASSVASDTYEQYF.

The chain couples TRBV3-1 (or the pseudogene TRBV3-2) to TRBJ2-7, with D possibly TRBD1 on 5 matching bases. V was shortened by 3 bases and J by 2 bases, with 11 bases between the two germline ends. This CDR3 has 14 residues. Germline CDR1 LGHDT, CDR2 YNNKEL (reference sequence). CDR3 protein: CASSHGAGTYEQYV. The CDR3 nucleotides are TGTGCCAGCAGCCATGGGGCCGGTACCTACGAGCAGTACGTC.

This rearrangement joins TRBV6-2 or TRBV6-3 to TRBJ2-1; 8 bases fit TRBD2. Per germline, CDR1 MNHEY and CDR2 SVGEGT. V trimming: 6 bases; J trimming: 5 bases; junction bases outside the gene matches: 6. The CDR3 is 14 amino acids. CDR3 DNA: TGTGCCAGCAGCGGGGGGGCCAACCACAATGAGCAGTTCTTC. Protein sequence: CASSGGANHNEQFF.

The chain carries TRBV7-9 and TRBJ1-1; 9 positions match TRBD1. The length of the CDR3 is 14 residues. The V gene end was trimmed by 5 bases and the J gene end by 5 bases; junction bases not matched to a gene: 6. The germline gives CDR1 SEHNR, CDR2 FQNEAQ (reference sequence). The DNA of the CDR3 is TGTGCCAGCAGCCGGGACAGGGCTAGAACTGAAGCTTTCTTT. Translation gives CASSRDRARTEAFF.

This clone was observed a handful of times. This chain links TRBV5-1 with TRBJ2-5; 7 positions agree with TRBD1. Germline CDR1 and CDR2: SGHRS and YFSETQ. Trimming took 4 bases from V and 1 from J; bases not matched to a gene: 1. This CDR3 region has 13 residues. The CDR3 coding sequence is TGCGCCAGCAGCCGACAGGGCCAAGAGACCCAGTACTTC. Protein: CASSRQGQETQYF.

The chain carries TRBV5-1 and TRBJ2-5; TRBD2 matches at 14 bases. Germline V gene data show CDR1 as SGHRS and CDR2 as YFSETQ. The CDR3 is 16 residues long. The trim removed 4 bases at V and 3 bases at J, leaving 5 bases unmatched. The CDR3 DNA follows: TGCGCCAGCAGCACAGGGACTAGCGGGGGAAAAGAGACCCAGTACTTC. This codes for CASSTGTSGGKETQYF.

The chain uses TRBV27 and TRBJ2-3; maybe TRBD1 (5 bases). This CDR3 contains 11 residues. The V end was cut by 6 bases, the J end by 6 bases, with 7 bases between. CDR1 and CDR2 from the germline V gene are MNHEY and SMNVEV (reference sequence). The chain's CDR3 is CASSKGDTQYF. CDR3 sequence (DNA): TGTGCCAGCAGCAAGGGGGATACGCAGTATTTT.

This chain joins TRBV7-9 and TRBJ1-4; D is uncertain. The V gene's germline CDR1 is SEHNR and CDR2 FQNEAQ (reference sequence). The CDR3 has 14 residues. V lost 1 base, J lost 6 bases, and 9 bases lay in between. The CDR3 is CASSLGERYEKLFF. CDR3 bases: TGTGCCAGCAGCTTAGGCGAACGGTATGAAAAACTGTTTTTT.

The chain couples TRBV11-2 to TRBJ2-3, with 12 bases identical to TRBD2. Trimming removed 1 base from V and 10 bases from J; junction bases left unmatched: 12. From germline, CDR1 is SGHAT and CDR2 FQNNGV. This CDR3 region has 17 residues. The chain's CDR3 is CASSLASGGARSRAQYF. CDR3 coding DNA: TGTGCCAGCAGCTTAGCTAGCGGGGGGGCGAGGAGTCGAGCGCAGTATTTT.